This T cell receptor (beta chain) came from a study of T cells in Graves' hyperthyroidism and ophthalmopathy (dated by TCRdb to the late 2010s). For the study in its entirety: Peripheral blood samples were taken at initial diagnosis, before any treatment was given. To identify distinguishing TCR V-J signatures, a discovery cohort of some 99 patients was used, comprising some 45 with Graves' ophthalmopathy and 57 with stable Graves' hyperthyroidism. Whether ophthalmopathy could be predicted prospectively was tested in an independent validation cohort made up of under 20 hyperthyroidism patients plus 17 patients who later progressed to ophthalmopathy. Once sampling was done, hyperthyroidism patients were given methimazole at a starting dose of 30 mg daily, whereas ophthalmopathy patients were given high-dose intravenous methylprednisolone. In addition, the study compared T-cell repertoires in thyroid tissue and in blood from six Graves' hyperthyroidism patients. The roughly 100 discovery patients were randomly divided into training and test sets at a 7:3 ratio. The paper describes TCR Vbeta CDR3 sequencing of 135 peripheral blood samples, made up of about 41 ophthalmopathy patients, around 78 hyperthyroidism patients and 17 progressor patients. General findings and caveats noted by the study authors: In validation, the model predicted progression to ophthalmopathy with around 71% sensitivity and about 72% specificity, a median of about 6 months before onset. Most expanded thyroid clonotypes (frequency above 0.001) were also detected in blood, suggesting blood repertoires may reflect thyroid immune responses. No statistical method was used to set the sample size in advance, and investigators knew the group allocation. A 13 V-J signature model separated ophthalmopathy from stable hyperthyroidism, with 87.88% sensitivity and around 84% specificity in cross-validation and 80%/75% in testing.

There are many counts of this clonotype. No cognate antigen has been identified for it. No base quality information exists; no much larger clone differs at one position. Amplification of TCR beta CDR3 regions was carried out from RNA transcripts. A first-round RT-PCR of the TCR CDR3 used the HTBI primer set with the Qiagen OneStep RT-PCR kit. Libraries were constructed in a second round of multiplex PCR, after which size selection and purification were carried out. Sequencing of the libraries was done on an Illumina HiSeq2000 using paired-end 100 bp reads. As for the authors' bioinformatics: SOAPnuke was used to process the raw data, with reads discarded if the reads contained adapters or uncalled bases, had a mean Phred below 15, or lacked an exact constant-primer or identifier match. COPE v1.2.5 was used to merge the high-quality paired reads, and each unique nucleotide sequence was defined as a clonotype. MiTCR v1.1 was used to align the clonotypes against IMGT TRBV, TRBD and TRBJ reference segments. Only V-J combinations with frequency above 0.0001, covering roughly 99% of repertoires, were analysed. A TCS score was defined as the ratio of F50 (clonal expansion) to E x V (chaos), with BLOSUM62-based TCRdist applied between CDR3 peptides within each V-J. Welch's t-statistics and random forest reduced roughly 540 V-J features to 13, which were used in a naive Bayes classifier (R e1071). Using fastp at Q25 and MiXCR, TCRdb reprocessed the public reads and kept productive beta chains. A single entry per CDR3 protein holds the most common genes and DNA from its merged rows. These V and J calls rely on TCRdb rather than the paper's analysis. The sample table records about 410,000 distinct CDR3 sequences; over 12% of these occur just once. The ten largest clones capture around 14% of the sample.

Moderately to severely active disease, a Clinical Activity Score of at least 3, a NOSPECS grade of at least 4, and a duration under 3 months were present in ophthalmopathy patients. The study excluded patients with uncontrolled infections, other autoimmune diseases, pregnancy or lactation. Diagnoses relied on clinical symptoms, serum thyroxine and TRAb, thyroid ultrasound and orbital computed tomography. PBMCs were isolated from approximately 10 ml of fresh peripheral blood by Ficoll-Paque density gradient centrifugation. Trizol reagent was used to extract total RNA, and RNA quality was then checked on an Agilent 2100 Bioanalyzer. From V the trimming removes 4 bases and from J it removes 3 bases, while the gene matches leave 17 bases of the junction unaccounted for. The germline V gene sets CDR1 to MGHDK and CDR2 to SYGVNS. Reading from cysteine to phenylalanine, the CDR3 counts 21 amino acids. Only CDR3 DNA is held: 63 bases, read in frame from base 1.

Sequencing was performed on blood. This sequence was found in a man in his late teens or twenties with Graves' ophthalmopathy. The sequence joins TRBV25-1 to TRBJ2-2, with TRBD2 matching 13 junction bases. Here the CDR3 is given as CASSATPGTSGANGYTGELFF. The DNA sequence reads TGTGCCAGCAGTGCAACACCCGGGACTAGCGGGGCAAACGGGTACACCGGGGAGCTGTTTTTT.